The rows below give T cell receptor beta chains drawn from one sample of a study of OX40 agonist ivuxolimab in advanced cancers. TCRdb keeps only in-frame clones here, not all; method: immunoSEQ multiplex PCR. This table holds 40,000 or so clones, approximately 86% found once. Specimen: CD4+ or CD8+ T cells sorted from blood, collected in a trial of the OX40 agonist ivuxolimab. The receptor source for this set is an adult with an advanced solid tumor such as melanoma, head and neck, liver or kidney cancer. CDR3s include the opening cysteine and the closing phenylalanine or tryptophan. A D gene is named only where the DNA matches it firmly. Clone size is given for some rows only: seen once, a few or many times, or a class if the clone is expanded.

. | TRBJ1-3 | TRBV4-3 | . | TGCGCCAGCAGCCCCGGGGGAAACACCATATATTTT | CASSPGGNTIYF
. | TRBJ1-2 | TRBV5-8 | . | TGTGCCAGCAGCCCATCTCCCCCGGCAGGCTACACCTTC | CASSPSPPAGYTF
. | TRBJ1-6 | TRBV5-6 | few | TGTGCCAGCAGCTTGTGGACAGTTAATTCACCCCTCCACTTT | CASSLWTVNSPLHF
. | TRBJ2-3 | TRBV7-8 | . | TGTGCCAGCAGTCCAAGCCTCTCTAGCACAGATACGCAGTATTTT | CASSPSLSSTDTQYF
. | TRBJ1-5 | TRBV28 | . | TGTGCCAGCAGCCGGGGGGTCACGGCCCAGCATTTT | CASSRGVTAQHF
. | TRBJ1-2 | TRBV7-3 | . | TGTGCCAGCAGCTTAGGGAAAGTCGGGGCCGGAGGCTACACCTTC | CASSLGKVGAGGYTF
. | TRBJ1-2 | TRBV15 | . | TGTGCCACCAGCAGTAACTGGGGGAGCGCTAGCTATGGCTACACCTTC | CATSSNWGSASYGYTF
. | TRBJ2-7 | TRBV21-1 | . | TGTGCCAGCAGCAAAACGAGAGGGAGAAGCTCCTACGAGCAGTACTTC | CASSKTRGRSSYEQYF
. | TRBJ1-1 | TRBV5-4 | once | TGTGCCAGCAGCTTGTTCTGGCAGAAGAACACTGAAGCTTTCTTT | CASSLFWQKNTEAFF
. | TRBJ2-1 | TRBV4-1 | . | TGCGCCAGCAACCTTGGGGCGCTAGCAACCGATGAGCAGTTCTTC | CASNLGALATDEQFF
. | TRBJ1-2 | TRBV10-3 | . | TGTGCCATCAGTGAGTCAAGGGGCACTAACTATGGCTACACCTTC | CAISESRGTNYGYTF
. | TRBJ1-2 | TRBV4-1 | . | TGCGCCAGCAGCCCAGACACTACGGTGCCCTACGGCTACACCTTC | CASSPDTTVPYGYTF
. | TRBJ2-6 | TRBV1 | once | TGCACCAGCACCCCATGGACTGGGGCCAACGTCCTGACTTTC | CTSTPWTGANVLTF
TRBD1 | TRBJ1-2 | TRBV6-5 | . | TGTGCCAGCGGAAGAGGACAGGGGGCGGTTGGCTACACCTTC | CASGRGQGAVGYTF
TRBD2 | TRBJ2-7 | TRBV4-2 | . | TGTGCCAGCAGCCAGGAGTGGGGGGGCTCCTACGAGCAGTACTTC | CASSQEWGGSYEQYF
. | TRBJ2-7 | TRBV9 | . | TGTGCCAGCGCAGGGGACAACTCCTACGAGCAGTACTTC | CASAGDNSYEQYF
TRBD1 | TRBJ1-2 | TRBV4-1 | . | TGCGCCAGCAGCCCAGGAGGGGGGACAGGGGCGCATGGCTACACCTTC | CASSPGGGTGAHGYTF
TRBD1 | TRBJ1-1 | TRBV6-5 | few | TGTGCCAGCAGTCTTGGACAGGGGGCGGGAACTGAAGCTTTCTTT | CASSLGQGAGTEAFF
. | TRBJ2-4 | TRBV7-8 | . | TGTGCCAGCAGCCCTAGGGTAGGGGTAACCAAAAACATTCAGTACTTC | CASSPRVGVTKNIQYF
TRBD1 | TRBJ1-1 | TRBV4-3 | . | TGCGCCAGCAGCCAAGGGACAGGGAGCACTGAAGCTTTCTTT | CASSQGTGSTEAFF
TRBD1 | TRBJ2-2 | TRBV7-3 | . | TGTGCCAGCAGCTTAAACAGGGACAGGGGGCTCATCGGGGAGCTGTTTTTT | CASSLNRDRGLIGELFF
. | TRBJ1-1 | TRBV19 | . | TGTGCCAGTAGTATAGTGCTACGGGAGGGTCGGACTGAAGCTTTCTTT | CASSIVLREGRTEAFF
TRBD1 | TRBJ2-5 | TRBV10-3 | . | TGTGCCACTACAGGGGACGGGACCCAGTACTTC | CATTGDGTQYF
TRBD2 | TRBJ2-1 | TRBV7-8 | . | TGTGCCAGCAGCTTAGCGAGCGGGGGTTACAATGAGCAGTTCTTC | CASSLASGGYNEQFF
. | TRBJ2-7 | TRBV7-9 | . | TGTGCCAGCAGCTTAGCGCATGGGTTGGCCTACGAGCAGTACTTC | CASSLAHGLAYEQYF
. | TRBJ2-1 | TRBV9 | . | TGTGCCAGCAGCGTAGGGGCTAGTGGGGCCTTGGGGGATGAGCAGTTCTTC | CASSVGASGALGDEQFF
. | TRBJ2-7 | TRBV19 | . | TGTGCCAGTAGTATTAGTTGGTACACCTCCTACGAGCAGTACTTC | CASSISWYTSYEQYF
. | TRBJ1-2 | TRBV7-9 | . | TGTGCCAGCAGCCACGACGGTAAAACACCGGGTGGCTACACCTTC | CASSHDGKTPGGYTF
. | TRBJ1-5 | TRBV5-8 | few | TGTGCCAGCAGCTTTGCTCAGCCCCAGCATTTT | CASSFAQPQHF
. | TRBJ2-1 | TRBV28 | few | TGTGCCAGCAGGGGACTTCCGAGCTCCTACAATGAGCAGTTCTTC | CASRGLPSSYNEQFF
TRBD1 | TRBJ1-1 | TRBV6-5 | . | TGTGCCAGCAGTTACTCCCCTGGACAGGGAGAAAGGGAAGCTTTCTTT | CASSYSPGQGEREAFF
TRBD2 | TRBJ2-3 | TRBV27 | . | TGTGCCAGCAGTTTAATGAAGCCTAGCGGGGGGTCTTACACAGATACGCAGTATTTT | CASSLMKPSGGSYTDTQYF
. | TRBJ2-1 | TRBV4-1 | . | TGCGCCAGCAGCCAAGACTTGAATGAGCAGTTCTTC | CASSQDLNEQFF
. | TRBJ1-2 | TRBV11-2 | . | TGTGCCAGCAGACCCGACCTTAACTATGGCTACACCTTC | CASRPDLNYGYTF
TRBD2 | TRBJ2-3 | TRBV7-9 | . | TGTGCCAGCAGCCCGACTAGTGGGGGGGCAGATACGCAGTATTTT | CASSPTSGGADTQYF
TRBD2 | TRBJ2-7 | TRBV5-5 | . | TGTGCCAGCAGCTTGGTCGGGGGGGTTTCCTACGAGCAGTACTTC | CASSLVGGVSYEQYF
TRBD1 | TRBJ2-6 | TRBV7-9 | medium-sized | TGTGCCAGCAGCAAGGGACAGGATTACTCTGGGGCCAACGTCCTGACTTTC | CASSKGQDYSGANVLTF
. | TRBJ1-2 | TRBV7-9 | . | TGTGCCAGCACCGAAGGCCGCCGGGAAGGCTACACCTTC | CASTEGRREGYTF
TRBD2 | TRBJ2-1 | TRBV5-3 | . | TGTGCCAGAAGCTTGGCCGTTACGTCTTACGAGCGGGGGGGAGTTTGGTCCTACAATGAGCAGTTCTTC | CARSLAVTSYERGGVWSYNEQFF
. | TRBJ2-2 | TRBV6-5 | . | TGTGCCAGCAGTTACTCCATCTACACCGGGGAGCTGTTTTTT | CASSYSIYTGELFF
. | TRBJ2-1 | TRBV19 | once | TGTGCCAGTAGTATAGTGGGGGGCACCTACAATGAGCAGTTCTTC | CASSIVGGTYNEQFF
TRBD1 | TRBJ1-5 | TRBV7-8 | . | TGTGCCAGCAGCTTAGGTCAGGGGGGCGTCAATCAGCCCCAGCATTTT | CASSLGQGGVNQPQHF
TRBD2 | TRBJ2-3 | TRBV9 | few | TGTGCCAGCAGCGCGGGACCGGGGAGGGTTACAGATACGCAGTATTTT | CASSAGPGRVTDTQYF
. | TRBJ2-7 | TRBV5-8 | . | TGTGCCAGCAGCCCGGGAAGGGGATCCTACGAGCAGTACTTC | CASSPGRGSYEQYF
. | TRBJ1-1 | TRBV5-8 | . | TGTGCCAGCAGCTGGGGACATCTTAACACTGAAGCTTTCTTT | CASSWGHLNTEAFF
. | TRBJ1-2 | TRBV7-9 | . | TGTGCCAGCAGCTTAGGAGAGGGGGTCCATGGCTACACCTTC | CASSLGEGVHGYTF
. | TRBJ1-1 | TRBV19 | . | TGTGCCAGTAGGGAGGGAACGGTCACTGAAGCTTTCTTT | CASREGTVTEAFF
TRBD1 | TRBJ1-1 | TRBV5-6 | . | TGTGCCAGCAGCCCTGGGACAGGGGGTAAGAATAGTTATGCTGAAGCTTTCTTT | CASSPGTGGKNSYAEAFF
TRBD1 | TRBJ2-2 | TRBV27 | . | TGTGCCAGCAGCCCCCGGGACAGAAGCACCGGGGAGCTGTTTTTT | CASSPRDRSTGELFF
TRBD1 | TRBJ1-1 | TRBV10-3 | . | TGTGCCATCAGTGGCCGGGACAGGGCTTTAGGATCTTTCTTT | CAISGRDRALGSFF